Detailed here is one T cell receptor (beta chain). It lacks a known antigen. No base quality values were provided; no much bigger clone lies one nucleotide off. This record belongs to a study of T cell responses to AZD1222 COVID-19 vaccine (dated by TCRdb to the early 2020s). Study-level background: TCR sequencing was performed for more than 230 trial participants, of whom 200 to 210 were given two doses of AZD1222 and about 25 were given two doses of MenACWY control vaccine. Enrollment into the trials was organized by age into subgroups of 18-55, 56-69 and 70-plus years, and those subgroups contained roughly 150, 30 and 60 TCR-sequenced participants, respectively. Broad study findings and their caveats: Vaccine-associated CD4 TCRs spanned the whole spike protein, with dominant responses in regions 160-218 and 743-854. After two AZD1222 doses, both the breadth and the depth of spike-specific TCRs were significantly higher than at day 0 and than in MenACWY recipients. Reportedly, almost half of the unique spike-specific TCRs recognized epitopes lying outside the regions that are mutated in the B.1.351 and B.1.1.7 variants. The 56-69-year group was small, and its depth increase did not reach significance, likely because of low power. Because no samples from the day 14 peak response were available, repertoires could be characterized only after the peak T cell response. Conclusions about previously exposed vaccinees are limited because only five to seven AZD1222 recipients were SARS-CoV-2 seropositive at baseline. Most participants were white British and females outnumbered males, and the authors suggested that clonal diversity may have been underestimated.

The time point label, read with the paper, signifies: about 28 days (+/-7) after the second vaccine dose. Because spike-specific TCR depth and breadth did not differ between the two schedules, AZD1222 recipients who got a second dose at roughly 4 weeks were pooled with those who got a second dose at roughly 12 weeks. The vaccinee samples were drawn from two UK trials, COV001 and COV002, one of which was a single-blind randomized controlled phase 2/3 trial testing AZD1222 (ChAdOx1 nCoV-19) in healthy adults. For TCRbeta chain sequencing, PBMC samples from trial participants were taken at day 0 and at day 28 after the second dose. The CDR3 regions of human TCRbeta chains were analyzed by immunosequencing. In the original analysis: TCRs in the repertoires were matched against a reference library of SARS-CoV-2-specific TCRs that had been generated with the MIRA antigen-specificity platform. Breadth was defined as the fraction of unique TCRs that were SARS-CoV-2-associated. Depth was defined as the fraction of total T cells that were SARS-CoV-2-associated. Each spike-specific TCR was assigned to its reactive spike region and to a CD4 or CD8 class using the MIRA data. Log10-transformed breadth and depth values were compared by one-way ANOVA with Sidak's multiple comparisons tests. Entries here come from immuneACCESS through TCRdb and include only in-frame sequences with V and J called. Some clones fail to appear in such tables; in the studies checked, an unresolved V gene covers under half of the shortfall, and the cause of the remainder is unknown. V and J calls and clone size are those listed in that table; D and trimming were worked out from the DNA. This sample comprises tens of thousands of clones, roughly 83% of them detected only once. The top ten clonotypes cover 15% to 20% of the sample.

Ends trimmed: V by 6 bases, J by 4 bases; bases unmatched to a gene: 14. Based on the germline V gene, the CDR1 and CDR2 sequences are SNHLY and FYNNEI. There are 17 amino acids in the CDR3, from cysteine to phenylalanine inclusive. Solely the CDR3 DNA is kept, with 51 bases framed from the first base. The rearrangement joined TRBV2 to TRBJ1-1, with TRBD1 matching 10 junction bases. The sequence came from an adult who received the AZD1222 COVID-19 vaccine. Sequencing was performed on peripheral blood, taken 28 days after the second AZD1222 dose. The CDR3 here reads CASSGRQGARVATEAFF. The sequence in DNA is TGTGCCAGCAGCGGAAGACAGGGGGCGAGGGTTGCCACTGAAGCTTTCTTT.